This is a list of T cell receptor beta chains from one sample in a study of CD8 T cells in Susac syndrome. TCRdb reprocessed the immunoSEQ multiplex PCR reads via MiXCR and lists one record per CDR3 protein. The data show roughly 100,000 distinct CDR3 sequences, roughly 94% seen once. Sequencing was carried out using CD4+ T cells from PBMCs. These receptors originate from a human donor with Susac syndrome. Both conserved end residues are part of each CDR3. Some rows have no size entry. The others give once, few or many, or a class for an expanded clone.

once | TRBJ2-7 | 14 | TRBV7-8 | CASSDQGGGYEQYF
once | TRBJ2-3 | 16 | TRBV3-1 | CASSIGTGLSTDTQYF
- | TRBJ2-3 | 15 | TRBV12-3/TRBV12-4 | CASSLRDPSTDTQYF
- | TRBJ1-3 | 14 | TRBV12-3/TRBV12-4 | CASTTTGPGNTIYF
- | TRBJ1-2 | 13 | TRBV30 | CAWSGTFNYGYTF
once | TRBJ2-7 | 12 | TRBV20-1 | CSARTGGDEQYF
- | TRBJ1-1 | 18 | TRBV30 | CAWSAPGTALGRYTEAFF
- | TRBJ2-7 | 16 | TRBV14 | CASSQEGWAGTYEQYF
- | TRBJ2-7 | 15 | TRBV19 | CASSPRTGRAKEQYF
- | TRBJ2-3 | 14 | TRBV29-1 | CSVLPGLATDTQYF
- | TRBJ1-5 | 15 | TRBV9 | CASSEGQGAGEPQHF
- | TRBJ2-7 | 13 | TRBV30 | CAWKLAGGNEQYF
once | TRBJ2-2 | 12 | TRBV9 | CASIGNTGELFF
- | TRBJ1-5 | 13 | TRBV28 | CASSLVTPGPQHF
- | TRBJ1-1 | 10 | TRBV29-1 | CSGWETEAFF
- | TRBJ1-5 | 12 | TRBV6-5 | CATGRSNQPQHF
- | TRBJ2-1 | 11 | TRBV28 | CASSFNNEQFF
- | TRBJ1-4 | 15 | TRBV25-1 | CASSVSGRGREKLFF